These 15 T cell receptor beta chains were all obtained from the same sample, sequenced in a study of cytomegalovirus exposure and HLA in healthy donors. PCR employed 60 Vbeta and 13 Jbeta primers. Clones were read by immunoSEQ multiplex PCR, and TCRdb kept only the in-frame ones, dropping some. The table shows more than 110,000 clones, with approximately 79% occurring only once. Source material: PBMCs. Receptor source: a man younger than 35 in good health and CMV-seronegative.

With respect to this clone: An end of the junction does not agree with germline; a read error may underlie this. The J gene is TRBJ2-1, the V gene TRBV7-7; a possible D gene is TRBD2 (5 bases). This CDR3 region has 16 residues. Germline V lookup: CDR1 SSHAT, CDR2 FNYEAQ (reference sequence). Written as DNA, the CDR3 is TGTGCTAGCAGCTTAATCTCTGGGAGTTCCTACAATGAGCAGTTCTTC. As protein: CASSLISGSSYNEQFF.

The chain combines TRBV27 with TRBJ1-4, with D tentatively TRBD1 (6 bases). The germline V gene has CDR1 MNHEY and CDR2 SMNVEV (reference sequence). This CDR3 region has 15 residues. V lost 6 bases and J lost 3, with 14 bases in between. The chain's CDR3 is CASRDTGRSNEKLFF. CDR3 coding DNA: TGTGCCAGCAGGGACACAGGGCGGTCTAATGAAAAACTGTTTTTT.

A few counts support this clone. V usage is TRBV30 and J usage is TRBJ1-6, with D possibly matching TRBD1 (5 bases). This CDR3 is built from 15 residues. V gave up 0 bases and J gave up 10 bases, with 16 bases separating them. Germline V lookup: CDR1 GTSNPN, CDR2 SVGIG (reference sequence). The CDR3 is CAWSVRQLTGSPLHF. The CDR3 nucleotides are TGTGCCTGGAGTGTACGTCAGTTAACAGGATCACCCCTCCACTTT.

The rearrangement links TRBV9 to TRBJ2-2; TRBD1 matches 8 bases. CDR3 size: 16 residues. Germline loops: CDR1 SGDLS, CDR2 YYNGEE. Unmatched junction bases numbered 6, after V lost 1 base and J lost 4 bases. DNA of the CDR3: TGTGCCAGCAGCGTACTGACCGGGACAGGCACCGGGGAGCTGTTTTTT. This gives the protein CASSVLTGTGTGELFF.

V usage is TRBV19 and J usage is TRBJ1-5; TRBD1 matches at 10 bases. V lost 6 bases, J lost 9 bases, and 8 bases stayed unmatched. This CDR3 is built from 14 residues. Germline CDR1 is LNHDA and CDR2 is SQIVND (reference sequence). CDR3 residues: CASRKTGGEGPQHF. CDR3 nucleotides: TGTGCCAGTAGGAAGACAGGGGGCGAAGGGCCCCAGCATTTT.

V and J are TRBV6-6 and TRBJ1-2; 8 positions agree with TRBD1. V gave up 4 bases and J gave up 2 bases; unmatched junction bases: 3. CDR1 MNHNY and CDR2 SVGAGI come from the germline V gene (reference sequence). The CDR3 runs 14 residues. The CDR3 DNA follows: TGTGCCAGCAGTTTTAGGGACAGGAACTATGGCTACACCTTC. It translates to CASSFRDRNYGYTF.

This clone was detected only once. V and J are TRBV30 and TRBJ1-6; D uncertain. CDR3 length: 14 amino acids. Trimming left V 2 bases short and J 6 bases short, with 11 bases between. CDR1 is GTSNPN, CDR2 SVGIG, per germline (reference sequence). This CDR3 is CAWSFTTSNSPLHF. The CDR3 nucleotides read TGTGCCTGGAGTTTTACGACAAGTAATTCACCCCTCCACTTT.

The genes are TRBV5-1 and TRBJ2-7; 9 bases agree with TRBD1. Losses at the gene ends were 7 bases for V and 0 bases for J; bases not matched to a gene: 5. In germline, CDR1 is SGHRS, CDR2 YFSETQ. This CDR3 region has 14 residues. This chain's CDR3 is CASATTGGSYEQYF. DNA of the CDR3: TGCGCCAGCGCCACGACAGGGGGCTCCTACGAGCAGTACTTC.

The chain uses TRBV11-2 and TRBJ1-1; possible D gene TRBD1, 5 bases. This CDR3 spans 14 amino acids. The V and J ends lost 3 bases and 6 bases respectively, with 14 bases between them. Germline CDR1 reads SGHAT; CDR2 reads FQNNGV. The CDR3: CASSFAQGAAEAFF. The CDR3 coding sequence is TGTGCCAGCAGCTTTGCCCAGGGTGCGGCTGAAGCTTTCTTT.

The genes are TRBV23-1 and TRBJ2-3, with D possibly being TRBD2 (6 bases). TRBV23-1 falls under the ORF class, with uncertain function. Trimming took 4 bases from V and 0 from J, leaving 23 bases between them. This CDR3 region has 19 residues. In DNA form, the CDR3 reads TGCGCCAGCAGTCCGGGAGAGGGATGTGGAGGAACTAGCACAGATACGCAGTATTTT. Its protein product is CASSPGEGCGGTSTDTQYF.

The rearrangement uses TRBV25-1 and TRBJ1-1, with TRBD1 matching over 8 bases. The CDR3 sequence is 15 residues long. After removal of 4 bases from V and 2 bases from J, the junction contained 6 bases not matched to a gene. CDR1 and CDR2 (germline): MGHDK, SYGVNS. The CDR3 protein is CASSAPTGENTEAFF. The DNA for the CDR3 is TGTGCCAGCAGTGCCCCGACAGGGGAAAACACTGAAGCTTTCTTT.

The chain couples TRBV7-9 to TRBJ2-6; D not certain. CDR1 and CDR2 (germline): SEHNR, FQNEAQ (reference sequence). V shed 6 bases and J shed 1 base, with 4 bases lying between them. The CDR3 extends over 13 amino acids. CDR3 protein: CASRTSGANVLTF. CDR3 coding DNA: TGTGCCAGCAGGACTTCTGGGGCCAACGTCCTGACTTTC.

The chain recombines TRBV18 with TRBJ2-2; weak D call: TRBD1 (6 bases). The CDR3 is 18 residues long. Germline CDR1 is KGHSH and CDR2 is LQKENI. Trimming left V 3 bases short and J 0 bases short, with 17 bases between. CDR3 residues: CASSPSTYRVSNTGELFF. Here the CDR3 DNA reads TGTGCCAGCTCACCCTCCACCTACAGGGTTTCGAACACCGGGGAGCTGTTTTTT.

The rearrangement joins TRBV19 to TRBJ1-5; 7 nucleotides line up with TRBD1. The CDR3 has 16 residues. Losses at the gene ends were 9 bases for V and 4 bases for J; bases not matched to a gene: 15. Germline V gives CDR1 LNHDA, CDR2 SQIVND (reference sequence). The CDR3 sequence: CARPRPGDRENQPQHF. The CDR3, as DNA: TGTGCCAGACCACGACCTGGGGACAGAGAAAATCAGCCCCAGCATTTT.

This clone occurred a few times. The CDR3 here is CASSMRTGQEETQYF. DNA of the CDR3: TGTGCCAGCAGCATGCGGACAGGCCAGGAAGAGACCCAGTACTTC. The chain couples TRBV11-2 to TRBJ2-5, with TRBD1 identical over 7 bases. V gave up 5 bases and J gave up 3 bases; unmatched junction bases: 9. Germline CDR1 and CDR2: SGHAT and FQNNGV. The CDR3 length is 15 residues.